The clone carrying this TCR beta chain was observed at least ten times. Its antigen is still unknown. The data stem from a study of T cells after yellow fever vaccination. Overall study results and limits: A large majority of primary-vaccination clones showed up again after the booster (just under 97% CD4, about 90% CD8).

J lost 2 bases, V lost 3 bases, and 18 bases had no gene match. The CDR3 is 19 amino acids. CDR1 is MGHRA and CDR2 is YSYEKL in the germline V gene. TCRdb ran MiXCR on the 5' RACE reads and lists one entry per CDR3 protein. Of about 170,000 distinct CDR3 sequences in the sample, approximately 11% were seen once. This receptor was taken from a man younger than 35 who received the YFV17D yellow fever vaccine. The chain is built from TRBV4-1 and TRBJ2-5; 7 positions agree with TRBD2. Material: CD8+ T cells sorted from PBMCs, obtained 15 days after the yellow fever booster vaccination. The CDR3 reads CASSQGHTGGRLGQETQYF. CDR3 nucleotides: TGCGCCAGCAGCCAGGGGCATACGGGGGGAAGGCTAGGACAAGAGACCCAGTACTTC.